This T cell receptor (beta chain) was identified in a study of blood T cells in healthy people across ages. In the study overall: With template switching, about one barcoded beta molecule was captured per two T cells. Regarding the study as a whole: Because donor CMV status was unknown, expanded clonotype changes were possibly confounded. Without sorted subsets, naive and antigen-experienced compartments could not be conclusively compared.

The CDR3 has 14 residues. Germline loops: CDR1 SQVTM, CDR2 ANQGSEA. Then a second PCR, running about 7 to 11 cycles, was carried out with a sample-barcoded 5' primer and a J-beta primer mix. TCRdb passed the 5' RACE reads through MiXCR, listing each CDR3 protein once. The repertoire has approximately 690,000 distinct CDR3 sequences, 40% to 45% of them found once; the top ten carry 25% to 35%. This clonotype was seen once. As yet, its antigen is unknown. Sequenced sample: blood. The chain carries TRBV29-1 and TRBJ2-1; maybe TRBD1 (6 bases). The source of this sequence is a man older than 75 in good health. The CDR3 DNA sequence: TGCGGCGCCCTCTGGGGGCACAAGGGCAATGAGCAGTTCTTC. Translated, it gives CGALWGHKGNEQFF.